These 21 T cell receptor beta chains originate from one sample sequenced in a study of blood T cell repertoires in COVID-19. The data were produced by immunoSEQ multiplex PCR, yet TCRdb's version contains in-frame clones alone and is incomplete. The repertoire includes more than 110,000 clones, nearly 80% of them detected once, and about 3.2% sits in the top ten. Sequenced: PBMCs or T cells enriched from blood (not recorded which). These TCRs come from a woman in her fifties or sixties who had recovered from COVID-19.

In this sample, this clone turned up once. The chain has TRBV5-6 and TRBJ1-4; no reliable D call. The V gene lost 5 bases and the J gene lost 0 bases, with 8 bases spanning the gap. The CDR3 extends over 14 amino acids. Germline CDR1 reads SGHDT; CDR2 reads YYEEEE. In DNA, the CDR3 is TGTGCCAGCAGTTTAACAACAACTAATGAAAAACTGTTTTTT. Protein product: CASSLTTTNEKLFF.

CDR3 residues: CASSVGQGLVNTIYF. In DNA form, the CDR3 reads TGTGCCAGCAGCGTAGGACAGGGCTTAGTAAACACCATATATTTT. The V and J genes are TRBV9 and TRBJ1-3; the match to TRBD1 covers 7 bases. The CDR3 loop spans 15 amino acids. In germline, CDR1 is SGDLS, CDR2 YYNGEE. The J segment lost 6 bases and the V segment lost 0 bases, leaving 6 bases of the junction unmatched.

In this sample, this clone turned up a few times. The V call is TRBV28, the J call TRBJ1-1; 8 nucleotides line up with TRBD1. Germline V lookup: CDR1 MDHEN, CDR2 SYDVKM. V was pared by 5 bases and J by 1 base, with 6 bases of the junction left unmatched. This CDR3 is 15 amino acids long. As DNA, the CDR3 is TGTGCCAGCAGTCTCCGACAGGGGTGGAACACTGAAGCTTTCTTT. It specifies CASSLRQGWNTEAFF.

The CDR3 DNA reads TGTGCCAGCAGCCGCCGGGGGGGTCTTTCCGAGCAGTACTTC. Translating it yields CASSRRGGLSEQYF. This rearrangement joins TRBV3-1 (or the pseudogene TRBV3-2) to TRBJ2-7; 8 positions match TRBD2. This CDR3 contains 14 residues. J gave up 6 bases and V 4 bases, and 8 bases lay outside the gene matches. The V gene's germline CDR1 is LGHDT and CDR2 YNNKEL (reference sequence).

The CDR3 DNA follows: TGTGCCAGCAGTTCCGGGACTAGCGGGAGCCCAGATACGCAGTATTTT. This encodes CASSSGTSGSPDTQYF. V is TRBV28 and J is TRBJ2-3, with 14 positions matching TRBD2. CDR3 length: 16 residues. Germline values: CDR1 MDHEN, CDR2 SYDVKM. J gave up 4 bases and V 4 bases, and 4 bases lay outside the gene matches.

The count of this clone is one. The rearrangement uses TRBV19 and TRBJ1-2; the D gene is possibly TRBD1 (5 bases). V shed 7 bases and J shed 4 bases, with 16 bases lying between them. The CDR3 is made up of 14 amino acids. In germline, CDR1 is LNHDA, CDR2 SQIVND (reference sequence). The CDR3 region is CASTPGQGIYGYTF. As DNA, the CDR3 is TGTGCCAGTACCCCGGGTCAGGGTATCTATGGCTACACCTTC.

The J gene is TRBJ2-3, the V gene TRBV7-9, with 8 bases that match TRBD1. Unmatched junction bases numbered 4, after V lost 4 bases and J lost 4 bases. CDR1 is SEHNR and CDR2 is FQNEAQ in the germline V gene (reference sequence). The CDR3 spans 14 residues. The CDR3 loop reads CASSSPTGADTQYF. Written as DNA, the CDR3 is TGTGCCAGCAGCTCACCGACAGGGGCAGATACGCAGTATTTT.

J is TRBJ2-7 and V is TRBV5-1, with 8 nucleotides matching TRBD2. The length of the CDR3 is 16 residues. J lost 0 bases, V lost 0 bases, and 5 bases had no gene match. CDR1 is SGHRS and CDR2 is YFSETQ in the germline V gene. CDR3 DNA sequence: TGCGCCAGCAGCTTGGGAGTAGCGGGACACTCCTACGAGCAGTACTTC. It yields the protein CASSLGVAGHSYEQYF.

This clone has just one count. This chain links TRBV20-1 with TRBJ2-2, with TRBD1 matching 7 bases. CDR3 length: 16 amino acids. V dropped 3 bases and J dropped 6; count of bases not matched to a gene: 13. Per the germline V gene, CDR1 is DFQATT and CDR2 is SNEGSKA (reference sequence). The CDR3 bases are TGCAGTGCTAGTGGACAGGCCCGGGGTGAGGCCGGGGAGCTGTTTTTT. It codes for CSASGQARGEAGELFF.

This chain uses TRBV10-2 with TRBJ2-1, with D perhaps matching TRBD2 (6 bases). The CDR3 contains 16 residues. Trimming took 3 bases from V and 8 from J, leaving 20 bases between them. Germline values: CDR1 WSHSY, CDR2 SAAADI. In DNA, the CDR3 is TGCGCCAGCAGTGAAGGGACTTCGGGCAAATATGATGAGCAGTTCTTC. Translating gives CASSEGTSGKYDEQFF.

The chain joins TRBV6-2 or TRBV6-3 to TRBJ2-7; D unresolved. The CDR3 spans 14 residues. Germline lookup yields CDR1 MNHEY and CDR2 SVGEGT. V lost 5 bases and J 0 bases, leaving 11 bases between the germline ends. CDR3 protein: CASSRRRSSYEQYF. CDR3 nucleotide sequence: TGTGCCAGCAGTCGCAGAAGGAGCTCCTACGAGCAGTACTTC.

The chain recombines TRBV19 with TRBJ1-6; D unresolved. V lost 4 bases and J 4 bases, leaving 11 bases between the germline ends. Germline assignment: CDR1 LNHDA and CDR2 SQIVND (reference sequence). The CDR3 runs to 15 residues. In DNA form, the CDR3 reads TGTGCCAGTAGTAAAAGAGGCCAATATAATTCACCCCTCCACTTT. This gives the protein CASSKRGQYNSPLHF.

This chain joins TRBV10-2 and TRBJ1-5; D is unclear. The V gene lost 6 bases and the J gene lost 6 bases, with 12 bases spanning the gap. The length of the CDR3 is 13 residues. The germline V gene has CDR1 WSHSY and CDR2 SAAADI. The CDR3 protein is CASRADFPQPQHF. CDR3 in DNA: TGCGCCAGCAGGGCGGATTTCCCTCAGCCCCAGCATTTT.

The chain has TRBV13 and TRBJ2-7, with TRBD2 identical over 10 bases. V was clipped by 3 bases and J by 7 bases; unmatched bases: 9. The CDR3 is 15 residues long. Germline V lookup: CDR1 PRHDT, CDR2 FYEKMQ (reference sequence). The CDR3 region is CASSFAGLAGVEQYF. DNA of the CDR3: TGTGCCAGCAGCTTTGCTGGGCTAGCGGGAGTGGAGCAGTACTTC.

The chain combines TRBV10-3 with TRBJ2-3, with D possibly being TRBD2 (5 bases). Germline values: CDR1 ENHRY, CDR2 SYGVKD. The CDR3 has 14 amino acids. Trimming left V 10 bases short and J 4 bases short, with 18 bases between. The CDR3 DNA is TGTGCCACGTCGGACTCGCCGCAAGCAGATACGCAGTATTTT. It encodes CATSDSPQADTQYF.

This clone was found once. V gene TRBV9 combines with J gene TRBJ2-5; no definite D call. V gave up 0 bases and J gave up 1 base, with 7 bases separating them. Germline V gene sequence: CDR1 SGDLS, CDR2 YYNGEE. This CDR3 region has 14 residues. DNA for the CDR3: TGTGCCAGCAGCGTAGGGGCAGTCCAAGAGACCCAGTACTTC. Translating gives CASSVGAVQETQYF.

The gene calls are TRBV9 and TRBJ1-2, with a weak D call TRBD1 (6 bases). Germline CDR1 is SGDLS and CDR2 is YYNGEE. The CDR3 consists of 18 residues. Trimming removed 2 bases from V and 0 bases from J, with 20 bases in between. The CDR3 bases are TGTGCCAGCAGCGTTACCAAACACCGGGACACCGCTAACTATGGCTACACCTTC. It encodes CASSVTKHRDTANYGYTF.

This clone was recorded a few times. V usage is TRBV5-1 and J usage is TRBJ2-7; the D gene is possibly TRBD1 (5 bases). The CDR3 spans 16 residues. Trimming took 4 bases from V and 0 from J, leaving 17 bases between them. CDR1 is SGHRS and CDR2 is YFSETQ in the germline V gene. CDR3 DNA sequence: TGCGCCAGCAGCCCCCGTGACAGTTTCTACTCCTACGAGCAGTACTTC. It codes for CASSPRDSFYSYEQYF. The full variable domain, completed using reference TRBV5-1 and TRBJ2-7, is KAGVTQTPRYLIKTRGQQVTLSCSPISGHRSVSWYQQTPGQGLQFLFEYFSETQRNKGNFPGRFSGRQFSNSRSEMNVSTLELGDSALYLCASSPRDSFYSYEQYFGPGTRLTVT.

The rearrangement links TRBV7-2 to TRBJ1-5; D ambiguous. The CDR3 contains 13 residues. V shed 4 bases and J shed 6 bases, with 10 bases lying between them. Germline V lookup: CDR1 SGHTA, CDR2 FQGNSA. The CDR3, as DNA: TGTGCCAGCAGCTCCGGGGAGTTTCAGCCCCAGCATTTT. It is translated as CASSSGEFQPQHF.

This clone has more than one count but fewer than ten. The V gene is TRBV7-9, the J gene TRBJ2-5; possible D gene TRBD1, 6 bases. The CDR3 is made up of 15 amino acids. The germline V and J ends were trimmed by 2 bases and 2 bases, with 12 bases remaining between them. Germline V gives CDR1 SEHNR, CDR2 FQNEAQ (reference sequence). CDR3 amino acids: CASSLLGQSQETQYF. The CDR3 nucleotides read TGTGCCAGCAGCTTATTAGGACAGAGTCAAGAGACCCAGTACTTC.

This clone has more than one count but fewer than ten. V usage is TRBV11-3 and J usage is TRBJ1-6; D not certain. In germline, CDR1 is SGHNT, CDR2 YENEEA. This CDR3 is 12 amino acids long. V was trimmed by 0 bases and J by 10 bases, leaving 4 bases between them. This CDR3 reads CASSLEQSPLHF. CDR3 coding DNA: TGTGCCAGCAGCTTAGAACAGTCACCCCTCCACTTT.